What follows are 7 T cell receptor beta chains derived from one specimen sequenced in a study of blood T cell repertoires in COVID-19. Assay: immunoSEQ multiplex PCR; the TCRdb copy retains only in-frame clones and omits some. The top ten hold roughly 4.3% of the sample, which has 130,000 or so clones, 70% to 85% seen once. The sample taken for sequencing was peripheral blood. These receptor sequences come from a woman in her 70s with acute or convalescent COVID-19.

The chain recombines TRBV11-2 with TRBJ1-6; no firm D call. CDR3 length equals 9 residues. Per germline, CDR1 SGHAT and CDR2 FQNNGV. V shed 8 bases and J shed 13 bases, with 6 bases lying between them. The CDR3 loop is CASGPPLHF. CDR3 DNA: TGTGCCAGCGGCCCCCCCCTCCACTTT.

The CDR3 region has the DNA TGTGCCAGCACATTACTCGCGGTGAACTATGGCTACACCTTC. This codes for CASTLLAVNYGYTF. The chain is built from TRBV6-1 and TRBJ1-2; D unresolved. The CDR3 length is 14 residues. Germline lookup yields CDR1 MNHNS and CDR2 SASEGT. Trimming stripped 7 bases from V and 2 bases from J, with 14 bases between.

V is TRBV5-4 and J is TRBJ2-4; unclear D gene. The CDR3 is 16 residues long. Trimming cost V 3 bases and J 3 bases, with 16 bases left between them. CDR1 and CDR2 (germline): SGHNT, YYREEE (reference sequence). The CDR3 sequence is CASSSPGASGKNIQYF. DNA of the CDR3: TGTGCCAGCAGCTCCCCCGGCGCGTCAGGCAAAAACATTCAGTACTTC.

This clone has a handful of counts. V gene TRBV18 combines with J gene TRBJ1-6, with a tentative D call TRBD1 (5 bases). The V gene's germline CDR1 is KGHSH and CDR2 LQKENI. The CDR3 length is 14 residues. The V end lost 3 bases, the J end lost 14 bases, and 17 bases lay between the germline ends. The CDR3 region has the DNA TGTGCCAGCTCACCCCAGGTGGCTGAAGGGGCCCTCCACTTT. Translating gives CASSPQVAEGALHF.

The count of this clone is one. This chain joins TRBV6-1 and TRBJ1-3; a weak D match, TRBD1 (5 bases). CDR1 MNHNS and CDR2 SASEGT come from the germline V gene. Trimming left V 4 bases short and J 1 base short, with 20 bases between. The CDR3 runs 18 residues. Here the CDR3 reads CASSVNRRRHPSGNTIYF. In nucleotides, the CDR3 is TGTGCCAGCAGTGTTAACAGGCGTCGCCATCCTTCTGGAAACACCATATATTTT.

The chain couples TRBV19 to TRBJ1-1, with D hard to call. Germline V gene sequence: CDR1 LNHDA, CDR2 SQIVND (reference sequence). CDR3 length: 12 amino acids. The V end lost 3 bases, the J end lost 8 bases, and 10 bases lay between the germline ends. The CDR3, as DNA: TGTGCCAGTAGTATGGCAAAGTCGGAAGCTTTCTTT. This translates into CASSMAKSEAFF.

The gene calls are TRBV2 and TRBJ1-2, with D possibly matching TRBD1 (5 bases). Trimming pared 8 bases from V and 5 bases from J, leaving 9 bases between. The CDR3 has 11 residues. Germline V CDR1 and CDR2: SNHLY, FYNNEI. CDR3 nucleotide sequence: TGTGCCAGCCAGGAGGGGTATGGCTACACCTTC. Protein: CASQEGYGYTF.